The entry below gives a single T cell receptor beta chain sequence along with its context. Using RNA transcripts, the TCR beta CDR3 regions were amplified. HTBI primers were used in a first-round RT-PCR, which preceded a second-round multiplex PCR. From the multiplex PCR reads, TCRdb called clonotypes with MiXCR, one entry per CDR3 protein. The data show some 250,000 distinct CDR3 sequences, 45% to 55% seen once. V lost 6 bases, J lost 6 bases, and 10 bases stayed unmatched. The CDR3 loop spans 13 amino acids. CDR1 and CDR2 from the germline V gene are DFQATT and SNEGSKA (reference sequence). The entry originates in a study of Graves' ophthalmopathy and Graves' hyperthyroidism.

V is TRBV20-1 and J is TRBJ1-2; 7 bases agree with TRBD1. The origin of this receptor is an adult man with Graves' ophthalmopathy. Specimen: peripheral blood. The CDR3 here is CSAQDRAGHGYTF. The CDR3 DNA is TGCAGTGCACAAGACAGGGCTGGCCATGGCTACACCTTC.